What follows are 27 T cell receptor beta chains derived from one specimen sequenced in a study of identical twins (dated by TCRdb to about 2016). Library creation used 5' RACE. Reads for this sample came from an Illumina HiSeq 2000. Using fastp at Q25 and MiXCR, TCRdb reprocessed the public reads and kept productive beta chains. Rows are combined by CDR3 protein, so each entry shows the most common genes and DNA. This sample has roughly 1,500,000 distinct CDR3 sequences in its table, and around a third of those were observed once. The top ten hold over 0.25% of the sample. Sequencing was done on a sample of cord blood. The receptors derive from a newborn girl in good health.

CDR3 nucleotides: TGTGCCAGCTTGGGGGGGTATGGCACTGAAGCTTTCTTT. It encodes CASLGGYGTEAFF. This chain links TRBV5-4 with TRBJ1-1, with D possibly TRBD1 on 5 matching bases. There are 13 residues in the CDR3. V dropped 7 bases and J dropped 4 bases, with 14 bases sitting between them. Germline CDR1 and CDR2: SGHNT and YYREEE (reference sequence). Full variable domain (outside the CDR3, taken from reference TRBV5-4 and TRBJ1-1): ETGVTQSPTHLIKTRGQQVTLRCSSQSGHNTVSWYQQALGQGPQFIFQYYREEENGRGNFPPRFSGLQFPNYSSELNVNALELDDSALYLCASLGGYGTEAFFGQGTRLTVV.

Only a few counts were recorded for this clonotype. The chain employs TRBV29-1 and TRBJ2-4; 9 bases agree with TRBD1. Germline V gives CDR1 SQVTM, CDR2 ANQGSEA. CDR3 length: 13 amino acids. Losses at the gene ends were 6 bases for V and 13 bases for J; bases not matched to a gene: 13. CDR3: CSVGLTGGGEQYF. DNA for the CDR3: TGCAGCGTGGGACTTACAGGGGGCGGTGAGCAGTACTTC.

Regarding this clonotype: A much larger clone differs by one base, so this may be a read error. This chain links TRBV6-5 with TRBJ2-3, with TRBD1 matching over 9 bases. The CDR3 runs to 16 residues. With V trimmed by 2 bases and J by 4 bases, 7 bases remained unmatched. Germline V gene sequence: CDR1 MNHEY, CDR2 SVGAGI. CDR3 sequence (DNA): TGTGCCAGCAGTTACGGGGACAGGGTTTCTGCAGATACGCAGTATTTT. Translation: CASSYGDRVSADTQYF.

The rearrangement links TRBV20-1 to TRBJ1-1; D possibly corresponds to TRBD1 (5 bases). V lost 6 bases and J 3 bases, leaving 11 bases between the germline ends. This CDR3 has 12 amino acids. Germline V gene data show CDR1 as DFQATT and CDR2 as SNEGSKA (reference sequence). The CDR3, as DNA: TGCAGTGCCCCGGGGGAGGACACTGAAGCTTTCTTT. Translating it yields CSAPGEDTEAFF.

On this clonotype: One end of the junction is discordant with germline, which a read error may explain. The chain recombines TRBV2 with TRBJ1-5, with D tentatively TRBD1 (6 bases). The CDR3 covers 18 residues. Germline-derived CDR1 and CDR2 are SNHLY and FYNNEI. CDR3 nucleotide sequence: TGTGCCGGCAGCGTACAGGGTAGCCTCGCTTATAGCAATCAGCCCCAGCATTTT. Translating it yields CAGSVQGSLAYSNQPQHF.

This chain links TRBV29-1 with TRBJ2-3, with unresolved D. The V end lost 5 bases, the J end lost 2 bases, and 11 bases lay between the germline ends. CDR1 is SQVTM and CDR2 is ANQGSEA in the germline V gene. CDR3 length equals 13 residues. The CDR3 region has the DNA TGCAGCGTTTCTGGCAGGTTCACAGATACGCAGTATTTT. Encoded protein: CSVSGRFTDTQYF.

This sequence joins TRBV5-6 and TRBJ2-1, with D possibly being TRBD2 (5 bases). V gave up 1 base and J gave up 1 base, with 9 bases separating them. The CDR3 length is 15 residues. The germline V gene has CDR1 SGHDT and CDR2 YYEEEE. For the CDR3, the DNA is TGTGCCAGCAGCTTGAAACTAGTTTCCTACAATGAGCAGTTCTTC. The encoded protein is CASSLKLVSYNEQFF.

This clonotype was observed a handful of times. The chain has TRBV3-1 and TRBJ2-5, with no clear D. V lost 2 bases, J lost 4 bases, and 8 bases lay in between. This CDR3 is built from 13 residues. CDR1 is LGHDT and CDR2 is YNNKEL in the germline V gene (reference sequence). For the CDR3, the DNA is TGTGCCAGCAGCCAATACCCTGGAGAGACCCAGTACTTC. Protein: CASSQYPGETQYF.

This clonotype was recorded at least ten times. This chain links TRBV4-1 with TRBJ2-3, with no clear D. The germline CDR1 and CDR2 sequences are MGHRA and YSYEKL. V was pared by 1 base and J by 5 bases, with 4 bases between. The CDR3 length is 12 residues. The DNA for the CDR3 is TGCGCCAGCAGCCAAGCCCTAGATACGCAGTATTTT. As protein: CASSQALDTQYF.

This clonotype has only a few counts. J is TRBJ2-3 and V is TRBV28, with D uncertain. V was pared by 6 bases and J by 7 bases, with 17 bases between. The CDR3 contains 14 residues. Germline V gene sequence: CDR1 MDHEN, CDR2 SYDVKM. The CDR3 loop reads CASRPRYPFYTQYF. The CDR3 DNA reads TGTGCCAGCAGGCCCCGTTATCCCTTCTATACGCAGTATTTT.

This chain joins TRBV10-3 and TRBJ1-3, with D possibly TRBD1 on 6 matching bases. Germline CDR1 ENHRY, CDR2 SYGVKD. V lost 4 bases to trimming and J lost 2 bases, with 12 bases between them. The length of the CDR3 is 15 residues. The CDR3 DNA follows: TGTGCCATCAGTGGAGGGGGTTACGCTGGAAACACCATATATTTT. Residues: CAISGGGYAGNTIYF.

This clonotype was picked up a small number of times. V gene TRBV14 combines with J gene TRBJ1-1, with D maybe TRBD1 (6 bases). This CDR3 region has 12 residues. CDR1 is SGHDN and CDR2 is FVKESK in the germline V gene. Trimming took off 5 bases at V and 7 bases at J, with 11 bases between the two ends. The CDR3 sequence: CASSRGGFEAFF. Here the CDR3 DNA reads TGTGCCAGCAGCAGGGGGGGTTTTGAAGCTTTCTTT.

The chain joins TRBV3-1 to TRBJ2-3, with a possible D match to TRBD2 (5 bases). The germline gives CDR1 LGHDT, CDR2 YNNKEL (reference sequence). Trimming stripped 1 base from V and 4 bases from J, with 6 bases between. The CDR3 has 13 residues. The CDR3 coding sequence is TGTGCCAGCAGCCAAGCGCGGGCAGATACGCAGTATTTT. Its translation: CASSQARADTQYF.

This clonotype has only a few counts. The chain joins TRBV25-1 to TRBJ1-6; D gene ambiguous. The V end was cut by 3 bases, the J end by 10 bases, with 10 bases between. The V gene's germline CDR1 is MGHDK and CDR2 SYGVNS. CDR3 length: 13 amino acids. This CDR3 reads CASSDRFFSPLHF. The CDR3 nucleotides are TGTGCCAGCAGTGACAGGTTTTTCTCACCCCTCCACTTT.

The DNA for the CDR3 is TGCAGTGCTAGAGTGCAAGCGGGAGGGCTCAAGGAGCAGTTCTTC. It specifies CSARVQAGGLKEQFF. The V gene is TRBV20-1, the J gene TRBJ2-1, with TRBD2 matching 10 bases. V trimming: 1 base; J trimming: 10 bases; junction bases outside the gene matches: 10. The CDR3 spans 15 residues. Germline V lookup: CDR1 DFQATT, CDR2 SNEGSKA (reference sequence).

This clonotype was observed a few times. The chain carries TRBV4-2 and TRBJ2-3, with 7 bases fitting TRBD2. CDR1 and CDR2 from the germline V gene are LGHNA and YNFKEQ. The CDR3 runs 17 residues. Unmatched junction bases numbered 11, after V lost 2 bases and J lost 3 bases. CDR3 in amino acids: CASSQMWAGVRTDTQYF. CDR3 bases: TGTGCCAGCAGCCAAATGTGGGCGGGAGTTCGTACAGATACGCAGTATTTT.

A few counts support this clonotype. This rearrangement joins TRBV13 to TRBJ2-5; TRBD1 aligns across 7 bases. The CDR3 has 15 amino acids. Germline CDR1 is PRHDT and CDR2 is FYEKMQ (reference sequence). V was pared by 2 bases and J by 2 bases, with 5 bases of the junction left unmatched. The DNA of the CDR3 is TGTGCCAGCAGCTTACTGGGACAGCCTCAAGAGACCCAGTACTTC. This sequence encodes CASSLLGQPQETQYF.

The chain joins TRBV20-1 to TRBJ1-5; tentatively, D is TRBD1 (5 bases). The CDR3 totals 16 residues. The germline CDR1 and CDR2 sequences are DFQATT and SNEGSKA (reference sequence). Trimming cost V 0 bases and J 0 bases, with 12 bases left between them. CDR3 protein: CSARDRDRYSNQPQHF. CDR3 sequence (DNA): TGCAGTGCTAGAGATCGGGACCGGTATAGCAATCAGCCCCAGCATTTT.

This chain uses TRBV24-1 with TRBJ2-7; TRBD1 matches at 8 bases. CDR3 length equals 14 residues. CDR1 is KGHDR and CDR2 is SFDVKD in the germline V gene. With 2 bases clipped from V and 7 bases from J, the junction kept 6 bases outside the gene matches. The DNA for the CDR3 is TGTGCCACCAGTGATTCACAGGGGGGCAATGAGCAGTACTTC. Its protein product is CATSDSQGGNEQYF.

V gene TRBV12-3 or TRBV12-4 combines with J gene TRBJ1-4; tentatively, D is TRBD1 (6 bases). V was cut by 6 bases and J by 0 bases, with 14 bases left in between. The length of the CDR3 is 16 residues. The CDR3 coding sequence is TGTGCCAGCAGGCTACAGGGTACCGCAACTAATGAAAAACTGTTTTTT. Protein sequence: CASRLQGTATNEKLFF.

This clonotype occurred many times. The CDR3 coding sequence is TGTGCCATCAGTGTAGTGTCGGACGAGCAGTACTTC. It translates to CAISVVSDEQYF. The rearrangement uses TRBV10-3 and TRBJ2-7; D uncertain. CDR3 length equals 12 residues. Between the trimmed V and J ends, which lost 4 bases and 5 bases, there was a span of 9 bases. Germline V lookup: CDR1 ENHRY, CDR2 SYGVKD.

This clonotype was seen once. The chain couples TRBV20-1 to TRBJ1-1; D may be TRBD1 (6 bases). The CDR3 is 13 residues long. Germline V gene sequence: CDR1 DFQATT, CDR2 SNEGSKA (reference sequence). The V gene lost 6 bases and the J gene lost 4 bases, with 15 bases spanning the gap. The chain's CDR3 is CSAPRTVGTEAFF. As DNA, the CDR3 is TGCAGTGCCCCAAGGACAGTAGGCACTGAAGCTTTCTTT.

This chain connects TRBV20-1 to TRBJ2-3, with 12 nucleotides matching TRBD2. The CDR3 consists of 15 residues. The V segment lost 3 bases and the J segment 3 bases; nucleotides outside the gene matches: 4. Germline values: CDR1 DFQATT, CDR2 SNEGSKA (reference sequence). The CDR3 DNA reads TGCAGTGCTAGGCCTAGCGGGGGGGCAACAGATACGCAGTATTTT. Translated, it gives CSARPSGGATDTQYF.

In its sample, this clonotype was seen once. The V gene is TRBV27, the J gene TRBJ1-2, with D maybe TRBD1 (5 bases). Germline assignment: CDR1 MNHEY and CDR2 SMNVEV (reference sequence). V dropped 5 bases and J dropped 6 bases, with 16 bases sitting between them. The CDR3 is 14 amino acids. CDR3: CASSPRRGVDGYTF. Written as DNA, the CDR3 is TGTGCCAGCAGTCCACGCAGAGGGGTCGATGGCTACACCTTC.

The chain combines TRBV3-1 with TRBJ1-6; D uncertain. Germline values: CDR1 LGHDT, CDR2 YNNKEL (reference sequence). Trimming pared 3 bases from V and 5 bases from J, leaving 8 bases between. The CDR3 runs 14 residues. In DNA, the CDR3 is TGTGCCAGCAGCCAGGGGTGGGATAATTCACCCCTCCACTTT. It codes for CASSQGWDNSPLHF.

The CDR3 spells CASSPDRGQATDTQYF. The CDR3 DNA follows: TGTGCCAGCAGTCCGGACAGGGGGCAGGCTACAGATACGCAGTATTTT. V is TRBV27 and J is TRBJ2-3; 11 bases are a match to TRBD1. This CDR3 region has 16 residues. Looked up from germline, CDR1 is MNHEY and CDR2 is SMNVEV (reference sequence). V was clipped by 5 bases and J by 3 bases; unmatched bases: 7.

V is TRBV7-9 and J is TRBJ2-1; D may be TRBD1 (5 bases). Deletions cut 5 bases from V and 10 bases from J, with 18 bases between. CDR3 size: 14 residues. Per the germline V gene, CDR1 is SEHNR and CDR2 is FQNEAQ (reference sequence). In nucleotides, the CDR3 is TGTGCCAGCAGCCTCGACAGAAGCTCCTACGAGCAGTTCTTC. Its protein is CASSLDRSSYEQFF.